The 17 T cell receptor beta chains in this list originate from one sample, sequenced in a study of cytomegalovirus exposure and HLA in healthy donors. The study ran its PCR with 60 Vbeta and 13 Jbeta primers. Produced via immunoSEQ multiplex PCR; TCRdb's table is partial and in-frame only. The sample lists approximately 100,000 clones; about 70% were seen once. Material: PBMCs. The receptors were sampled from a woman aged 18-35 years in good health and CMV-seropositive.

The chain combines TRBV28 with TRBJ2-5; no clear D. The CDR3 totals 14 residues. Germline V gene lookup returns CDR1 MDHEN and CDR2 SYDVKM. V was trimmed by 1 base and J by 5 bases, leaving 11 bases between them. This chain's CDR3 is CASSLSSPPETQYF. CDR3 nucleotide sequence: TGTGCCAGCAGTTTATCTTCCCCCCCCGAGACCCAGTACTTC.

This rearrangement joins TRBV5-1 to TRBJ2-3; the D gene is possibly TRBD2 (6 bases). Per the germline V gene, CDR1 is SGHRS and CDR2 is YFSETQ. The CDR3 runs 16 residues. The germline V and J ends were trimmed by 3 bases and 2 bases, with 16 bases remaining between them. For the CDR3, the DNA is TGCGCCAGCAGCTCGGGGGTGGGGACTCCCACAGATACGCAGTATTTT. Encoded protein: CASSSGVGTPTDTQYF. The full variable domain, in which reference TRBV5-1 and TRBJ2-3 provide the parts outside the CDR3, is KAGVTQTPRYLIKTRGQQVTLSCSPISGHRSVSWYQQTPGQGLQFLFEYFSETQRNKGNFPGRFSGRQFSNSRSEMNVSTLELGDSALYLCASSSGVGTPTDTQYFGPGTRLTVL.

In DNA, the CDR3 is TGCGCCAGCAGCCCCGGTGCAGGGGACTATGGCTACACCTTC. It codes for CASSPGAGDYGYTF. This chain joins TRBV4-1 and TRBJ1-2, with D perhaps TRBD1 (6 bases). This CDR3 has 14 residues. V lost 4 bases, J lost 3 bases, and 12 bases lay in between. Germline lookup yields CDR1 MGHRA and CDR2 YSYEKL.

This clone was seen a handful of times. The chain couples TRBV11-1 to TRBJ1-1; no clear D. This CDR3 has 13 amino acids. V lost 2 bases and J lost 7, with 11 bases in between. Per the germline V gene, CDR1 is SGHAT and CDR2 is FQDESV (reference sequence). The CDR3 here is CASSLKSSIEAFF. DNA of the CDR3: TGTGCCAGCAGCTTAAAGAGTTCCATTGAAGCTTTCTTT.

The chain employs TRBV28 and TRBJ2-6; 11 bases map to TRBD2. Trimming at V came to 3 bases and at J to 0 bases, leaving 10 bases not matched to a gene. This CDR3 region has 20 residues. Germline V CDR1 and CDR2: MDHEN, SYDVKM. This CDR3 reads CASSFASSGRPPSGANVLTF. For the CDR3, the DNA is TGTGCCAGCAGTTTCGCGTCTAGCGGGAGGCCCCCCTCTGGGGCCAACGTCCTGACTTTC.

The rearrangement uses TRBV7-9 and TRBJ2-7, with 9 bases identical to TRBD1. J was trimmed by 5 bases and V by 6 bases; bases with no gene match: 8. The CDR3 length is 14 residues. Germline values: CDR1 SEHNR, CDR2 FQNEAQ (reference sequence). CDR3 residues: CASSPGTGSDEQYF. The CDR3, as DNA: TGTGCCAGCAGTCCCGGGACAGGGTCAGACGAGCAGTACTTC.

V usage is TRBV28 and J usage is TRBJ2-5, with D maybe TRBD1 (6 bases). V was shortened by 3 bases and J by 9 bases, with 17 bases between the two germline ends. The length of the CDR3 is 14 residues. The germline CDR1 and CDR2 sequences are MDHEN and SYDVKM. For the CDR3, the DNA is TGTGCCAGCAGTTTCGGGACACCCGTGAGTGCCCAGTACTTC. Translated, it gives CASSFGTPVSAQYF.

V and J are TRBV6-5 and TRBJ2-2; D may be TRBD2 (6 bases). The CDR3 spans 15 residues. Trimming pared 2 bases from V and 4 bases from J, leaving 11 bases between. Germline lookup yields CDR1 MNHEY and CDR2 SVGAGI. CDR3 residues: CASSYRPEGTGELFF. The CDR3 DNA is TGTGCCAGCAGTTACAGACCGGAGGGCACCGGGGAGCTGTTTTTT.

The chain links TRBV28 to TRBJ1-2; D is possibly TRBD1 (6 bases). Germline assignment: CDR1 MDHEN and CDR2 SYDVKM. The CDR3 has 14 amino acids. V lost 5 bases and J 7 bases, leaving 17 bases between the germline ends. CDR3 coding DNA: TGTGCCAGCAGTACAACCCCAGGGGTAGGTGGCTACACCTTC. The encoded protein is CASSTTPGVGGYTF.

This chain links TRBV4-1 with TRBJ2-3; tentatively, D is TRBD1 (6 bases). The CDR3 totals 15 residues. The germline V and J ends were trimmed by 4 bases and 3 bases, with 14 bases remaining between them. Germline V CDR1 and CDR2: MGHRA, YSYEKL. CDR3 nucleotide sequence: TGCGCCAGCAGCCGGACAGAAGTTTCGACAGATACGCAGTATTTT. Protein: CASSRTEVSTDTQYF.

This clone was detected only once. The V gene is TRBV29-1, the J gene TRBJ2-1; 9 nucleotides agree with TRBD2. This CDR3 is 15 amino acids long. Germline-derived CDR1 and CDR2 are SQVTM and ANQGSEA. The junction had 19 bases not matched to a gene; V was cut back by 7 bases and J by 12 bases. The CDR3 sequence is CSAPYLTSGMLGQFF. Written as DNA, the CDR3 is TGCAGCGCGCCTTACTTGACTAGCGGCATGTTGGGGCAGTTCTTC.

This clone appeared a few times. The identical CDR3 is also encoded by other nucleotide sequences in the sample. V is TRBV5-6 and J is TRBJ2-2, with a weak D call TRBD2 (6 bases). The CDR3 totals 15 residues. The V end was cut by 2 bases, the J end by 5 bases, with 13 bases between. Germline V gene lookup returns CDR1 SGHDT and CDR2 YYEEEE. The CDR3 region is CASSFMAGRTGELFF. CDR3 DNA: TGTGCCAGCAGCTTCATGGCAGGGAGGACCGGGGAGCTGTTTTTT.

The J gene is TRBJ2-7, the V gene TRBV27; TRBD2 aligns across 8 bases. CDR3 length: 15 residues. From germline, CDR1 is MNHEY and CDR2 SMNVEV (reference sequence). The junction had 9 bases not matched to a gene; V was cut back by 6 bases and J by 2 bases. The CDR3 is CASRAGGGRPYEQYF. The DNA of the CDR3 is TGTGCCAGCAGGGCGGGCGGCGGGAGGCCCTACGAGCAGTACTTC.

This chain links TRBV25-1 with TRBJ2-3; D is uncertain. The CDR3 consists of 16 residues. V was clipped by 6 bases and J by 4 bases, with 20 bases between them. Per the germline V gene, CDR1 is MGHDK and CDR2 is SYGVNS. The CDR3 DNA sequence: TGTGCCAGCAGCGCCACGAGGTTTCCGCCCCCAGATACGCAGTATTTT. Translating gives CASSATRFPPPDTQYF.

This chain links TRBV2 with TRBJ1-3, with D perhaps matching TRBD1 (5 bases). The V gene lost 6 bases and the J gene lost 0 bases, with 6 bases spanning the gap. CDR1 is SNHLY and CDR2 is FYNNEI in the germline V gene. CDR3 length: 13 amino acids. The CDR3 coding sequence is TGTGCCAGCAGGACAGCCTCTGGAAACACCATATATTTT. Protein sequence: CASRTASGNTIYF.

The genes are TRBV6-1 and TRBJ2-1, with D perhaps matching TRBD2 (6 bases). V was shortened by 2 bases and J by 0 bases, with 11 bases between the two germline ends. Germline CDR1 is MNHNS and CDR2 is SASEGT. The CDR3 contains 16 residues. The CDR3 protein is CASSEFSGTSYNEQFF. For the CDR3, the DNA is TGTGCCAGCAGTGAATTTAGCGGTACCTCCTACAATGAGCAGTTCTTC.

This sequence joins TRBV9 and TRBJ2-1, with D possibly TRBD1 on 5 matching bases. With 3 bases removed from V and 5 bases from J, the gap between germline ends came to 6 bases. The CDR3 has 12 residues. CDR1 is SGDLS and CDR2 is YYNGEE in the germline V gene. CDR3: CASSEGNNEQFF. The CDR3 DNA sequence: TGTGCCAGCAGCGAGGGGAACAATGAGCAGTTCTTC.